These 29 T cell receptor beta chains came from one sample sequenced in a study of T-cell memory formation after mild COVID-19 (dated by TCRdb to the early 2020s). The library came from 5' RACE. Sequencing was performed on an Illumina NovaSeq 6000. The public reads were run again by TCRdb, first through fastp at Q25 and then through MiXCR, and only productive beta chains were kept. Here each entry gathers all rows of one CDR3 protein and keeps the most common genes and DNA. For this sample the table gives approximately 250,000 distinct CDR3 sequences, of which about 16% were detected only once. The ten largest clones capture 2.1% of the sample. Sequencing was performed on PBMCs or a T cell subset sorted from them (not recorded which). These receptor sequences come from an adult woman who had mild COVID-19 (a few samples of this study predate the infection). The sample titles of this study are shuffled in the database, so cell type and time point are left out; the donor was told from shared clones.

This rearrangement joins TRBV5-1 to TRBJ2-1; TRBD2 matches 7 bases. V trimming: 0 bases; J trimming: 6 bases; junction bases outside the gene matches: 9. Germline V gives CDR1 SGHRS, CDR2 YFSETQ. This CDR3 is built from 16 residues. CDR3 bases: TGCGCCAGCAGCTTGGTAGGACTAGACCCAAGCAATGAGCAGTTCTTC. This translates into CASSLVGLDPSNEQFF. The entire variable domain, with the rest obtained from reference TRBV5-1 and TRBJ2-1, is as follows: KAGVTQTPRYLIKTRGQQVTLSCSPISGHRSVSWYQQTPGQGLQFLFEYFSETQRNKGNFPGRFSGRQFSNSRSEMNVSTLELGDSALYLCASSLVGLDPSNEQFFGPGTRLTVL.

This clonotype was observed a few times. V and J are TRBV7-3 and TRBJ2-1, with 10 bases fitting TRBD2. Germline V gene lookup returns CDR1 SGHTA and CDR2 FQGTGA. J gave up 6 bases and V 5 bases, and 4 bases lay outside the gene matches. The CDR3 spans 14 residues. The CDR3 spells CASSVAGGPNEQFF. The CDR3, as DNA: TGTGCCAGCAGCGTAGCGGGAGGCCCCAATGAGCAGTTCTTC.

The CDR3 coding sequence is TGCGCCAGCAGCTCGAACGTTGCCGGATCCTACAATGAGCAGTTCTTC. Translating gives CASSSNVAGSYNEQFF. This chain links TRBV5-1 with TRBJ2-1, with no clear D. CDR3 length: 16 amino acids. CDR1 and CDR2 from the germline V gene are SGHRS and YFSETQ. V gave up 3 bases and J gave up 1 base, with 14 bases separating them.

The chain is built from TRBV19 and TRBJ2-1, with D tentatively TRBD1 (6 bases). V dropped 7 bases and J dropped 3 bases, with 16 bases sitting between them. CDR3 size: 15 residues. The germline CDR1 and CDR2 sequences are LNHDA and SQIVND (reference sequence). DNA of the CDR3: TGTGCCAGTAAAGAGGGCAGGGGCCACTACAATGAGCAGTTCTTC. The encoded protein is CASKEGRGHYNEQFF. The variable domain in full, completed from reference TRBV19 and TRBJ2-1, reads DGGITQSPKYLFRKEGQNVTLSCEQNLNHDAMYWYRQDPGQGLRLIYYSQIVNDFQKGDIAEGYSVSREKKESFPLTVTSAQKNPTAFYLCASKEGRGHYNEQFFGPGTRLTVL.

The chain has TRBV20-1 and TRBJ2-2; TRBD2 might be the D (5 bases). This CDR3 is built from 15 residues. Trimming pared 6 bases from V and 1 base from J, leaving 15 bases between. Germline V gene sequence: CDR1 DFQATT, CDR2 SNEGSKA (reference sequence). CDR3 residues: CSAGHGGGNTGELFF. The CDR3 nucleotides read TGCAGTGCCGGGCACGGCGGAGGGAACACCGGGGAGCTGTTTTTT.

This clonotype turned up a few times. This sequence joins TRBV24-1 and TRBJ1-2; D might be TRBD1 (5 bases). Germline V CDR1 and CDR2: KGHDR, SFDVKD. V lost 3 bases, J lost 2 bases, and 9 bases lay in between. The CDR3 is 14 amino acids. The CDR3 DNA sequence: TGTGCCACCAGTGATAGACGGGACAACTATGGCTACACCTTC. Translating gives CATSDRRDNYGYTF.

This clonotype was picked up a small number of times. The gene calls are TRBV5-1 and TRBJ1-6, with no clear D. Germline loops: CDR1 SGHRS, CDR2 YFSETQ. The V and J ends lost 7 bases and 7 bases respectively, with 9 bases between them. The CDR3 consists of 12 residues. The CDR3 bases are TGCGCCAGCGGAGAGCCGAATTCACCCCTCCACTTT. It specifies CASGEPNSPLHF.

CDR3 DNA: TGTGCCAGCAGCGTAGTTGAATTCTACAATGAGCAGTTCTTC. Translated, it gives CASSVVEFYNEQFF. This chain joins TRBV9 and TRBJ2-1; D gene uncertain. The CDR3 loop spans 14 amino acids. The germline V gene has CDR1 SGDLS and CDR2 YYNGEE. With 0 bases removed from V and 3 bases from J, the gap between germline ends came to 7 bases.

This clonotype was counted a few times. The chain links TRBV5-1 to TRBJ1-1; D is unresolved. With 3 bases removed from V and 0 bases from J, the gap between germline ends came to 12 bases. CDR1 and CDR2 (germline): SGHRS, YFSETQ. CDR3 length: 15 amino acids. CDR3 bases: TGCGCCAGCAGCTCCCAAGGAAGCATGAACACTGAAGCTTTCTTT. This encodes CASSSQGSMNTEAFF.

The V gene is TRBV19, the J gene TRBJ2-5; 11 bases agree with TRBD2. CDR3 size: 15 residues. CDR1 and CDR2 from the germline V gene are LNHDA and SQIVND (reference sequence). V was pared by 6 bases and J by 0 bases, with 3 bases of the junction left unmatched. The CDR3 coding sequence is TGTGCCAGTAGCCTGACTAGCGGGAACCAAGAGACCCAGTACTTC. It specifies CASSLTSGNQETQYF. Filled out from reference TRBV19 and TRBJ2-5, the complete variable domain reads DGGITQSPKYLFRKEGQNVTLSCEQNLNHDAMYWYRQDPGQGLRLIYYSQIVNDFQKGDIAEGYSVSREKKESFPLTVTSAQKNPTAFYLCASSLTSGNQETQYFGPGTRLLVL.

This rearrangement joins TRBV5-1 to TRBJ1-1; the D is unclear. Trimming shortened V by 4 bases and J by 1 base, and 5 bases separated the two germline ends. Germline CDR1 is SGHRS and CDR2 is YFSETQ. There are 12 residues in the CDR3. CDR3 sequence reads: CASSEGNTEAFF. CDR3 bases: TGCGCCAGCAGCGAGGGGAACACTGAAGCTTTCTTT.

V usage is TRBV11-2 and J usage is TRBJ1-3, with 8 bases matching TRBD1. V was pared by 5 bases and J by 0 bases, with 15 bases of the junction left unmatched. The CDR3 covers 19 residues. Germline loops: CDR1 SGHAT, CDR2 FQNNGV. This CDR3 is CASSPDYSRTGISGNTIYF. The CDR3 DNA sequence: TGTGCCAGCAGCCCGGACTACTCCCGGACAGGGATCTCTGGAAACACCATATATTTT.

The genes are TRBV12-3 or TRBV12-4 and TRBJ2-3; TRBD2 aligns across 8 bases. Germline trimming cut 2 bases from V and 1 base from J; bases unmatched to any gene: 14. The CDR3 covers 19 residues. CDR3 residues: CASSLLWFGGGYGTDTQYF. Written as DNA, the CDR3 is TGTGCCAGCAGTTTACTTTGGTTTGGCGGGGGGTATGGCACAGATACGCAGTATTTT.

This clonotype appeared once. V usage is TRBV5-1 and J usage is TRBJ2-3; 11 bases are a match to TRBD2. This CDR3 has 16 residues. Trimming at V came to 4 bases and at J to 2 bases, leaving 6 bases not matched to a gene. Germline-derived CDR1 and CDR2 are SGHRS and YFSETQ. As DNA, the CDR3 is TGCGCCAGCAGCCCGACTAGCGGGGCCACCACAGATACGCAGTATTTT. This translates into CASSPTSGATTDTQYF.

The chain combines TRBV20-1 with TRBJ1-5; possibly TRBD1 for D (6 bases). Germline lookup yields CDR1 DFQATT and CDR2 SNEGSKA (reference sequence). Trimming cost V 3 bases and J 3 bases, with 15 bases left between them. This CDR3 is 15 amino acids long. CDR3 amino acids: CSARSSGVYNQPQHF. The CDR3 DNA follows: TGCAGTGCTAGGTCGTCAGGGGTCTACAATCAGCCCCAGCATTTT.

This clonotype was counted a few times. The V call is TRBV7-3, the J call TRBJ2-2; TRBD2 aligns across 7 bases. Germline trimming cut 5 bases from V and 6 bases from J; bases unmatched to any gene: 3. The germline gives CDR1 SGHTA, CDR2 FQGTGA. The CDR3 sequence is 13 residues long. The CDR3 coding sequence is TGTGCCAGCAGCCCCGGACTAGCCGGGGAGCTGTTTTTT. Translating gives CASSPGLAGELFF.

This clonotype appeared a few times. As DNA, the CDR3 is TGTGCCAGCAGCTTCGCGGGGATGAACACTGAAGCTTTCTTT. It specifies CASSFAGMNTEAFF. V and J are TRBV5-4 and TRBJ1-1, with D unresolved. V was shortened by 2 bases and J by 0 bases, with 8 bases between the two germline ends. This CDR3 comprises 14 residues. CDR1 SGHNT and CDR2 YYREEE come from the germline V gene (reference sequence).

This clonotype was counted only a few times. J is TRBJ2-3 and V is TRBV6-6; 9 bases are a match to TRBD1. Germline V lookup: CDR1 MNHNY, CDR2 SVGAGI (reference sequence). After removal of 7 bases from V and 0 bases from J, the junction contained 5 bases not matched to a gene. The CDR3 has 15 amino acids. The CDR3 sequence: CASMYGQGSTDTQYF. CDR3 sequence (DNA): TGTGCCAGCATGTATGGACAGGGGAGCACAGATACGCAGTATTTT.

This clonotype has a handful of counts. The chain recombines TRBV7-8 with TRBJ2-3; 7 bases are shared with TRBD1. Germline assignment: CDR1 SGHVS and CDR2 FQNEAQ. Germline trimming cut 5 bases from V and 3 bases from J; bases unmatched to any gene: 8. CDR3 size: 15 residues. The CDR3 here is CASSLRDSWTDTQYF. The CDR3 DNA is TGTGCCAGCAGCCTAAGGGACAGTTGGACAGATACGCAGTATTTT.

J is TRBJ1-1 and V is TRBV5-1; 9 bases fit TRBD1. Trimming took 4 bases from V and 6 from J; bases not matched to a gene: 10. The germline V gene has CDR1 SGHRS and CDR2 YFSETQ. The CDR3 extends over 15 amino acids. The CDR3 DNA sequence: TGCGCCAGCAGCGGAGGGACAGGGAGTTTGTCTGAAGCTTTCTTT. Its translation is CASSGGTGSLSEAFF.

This clonotype was found a few times. The chain links TRBV30 to TRBJ1-1; TRBD1 is a possible D gene (6 bases). The ends were cut back, 3 bases at V and 4 bases at J, with 12 bases in the middle. Germline CDR1 and CDR2: GTSNPN and SVGIG (reference sequence). The CDR3 loop spans 13 amino acids. This CDR3 is CAWRYTGITEAFF. In DNA, the CDR3 is TGTGCCTGGAGGTATACAGGGATCACTGAAGCTTTCTTT.

J is TRBJ2-3 and V is TRBV4-2; possibly TRBD1 or TRBD2 for D (6 bases each). Germline V gene lookup returns CDR1 LGHNA and CDR2 YNFKEQ. CDR3 length: 17 residues. Trimming left V 3 bases short and J 1 base short, with 17 bases between. In nucleotides, the CDR3 is TGTGCCAGCAGCCAGGGGAAGGGGGGCGCGGGCACAGATACGCAGTATTTT. Its translation is CASSQGKGGAGTDTQYF.

The CDR3 DNA reads TGTGCCAGCTCACCACGGCGACAGGGGTACACCGGGGAGCTGTTTTTT. Translating it yields CASSPRRQGYTGELFF. The V and J genes are TRBV18 and TRBJ2-2, with TRBD1 matching over 8 bases. The CDR3 sequence is 16 residues long. Germline loops: CDR1 KGHSH, CDR2 LQKENI. The V gene end was trimmed by 1 base and the J gene end by 3 bases; junction bases not matched to a gene: 4. Combining the CDR3 with reference TRBV18 and TRBJ2-2 gives the whole variable domain NAGVMQNPRHLVRRRGQEARLRCSPMKGHSHVYWYRQLPEEGLKFMVYLQKENIIDESGMPKERFSAEFPKEGPSILRIQQVVRGDSAAYFCASSPRRQGYTGELFFGEGSRLTVL.

This clonotype has a handful of counts. The chain has TRBV7-9 and TRBJ2-7; a possible D gene is TRBD2 (5 bases). The CDR3 is 12 residues long. CDR1 and CDR2 from the germline V gene are SEHNR and FQNEAQ (reference sequence). Trimming left V 5 bases short and J 7 bases short, with 12 bases between. CDR3 residues: CASSRTEGEQYF. CDR3 sequence (DNA): TGTGCCAGCAGCCGGACCGAGGGAGAGCAGTACTTC. Combining the CDR3 with reference TRBV7-9 and TRBJ2-7 gives the whole variable domain DTGVSQNPRHKITKRGQNVTFRCDPISEHNRLYWYRQTLGQGPEFLTYFQNEAQLEKSRLLSDRFSAERPKGSFSTLEIQRTEQGDSAMYLCASSRTEGEQYFGPGTRLTVT.

This clonotype has only a few counts. V is TRBV7-9 and J is TRBJ2-7, with D tentatively TRBD1 or TRBD2 (5 bases each). Trimming took off 1 base at V and 5 bases at J, with 9 bases between the two ends. This CDR3 has 13 residues. Per the germline V gene, CDR1 is SEHNR and CDR2 is FQNEAQ (reference sequence). CDR3 nucleotides: TGTGCCAGCAGCTTAGGGGGGAGCCACGAGCAGTACTTC. This codes for CASSLGGSHEQYF.

This chain connects TRBV5-1 to TRBJ2-1; 9 positions agree with TRBD1. This CDR3 comprises 15 residues. The germline V gene encodes CDR1 SGHRS and CDR2 YFSETQ. Trimming took 4 bases from V and 3 from J; bases not matched to a gene: 5. In nucleotides, the CDR3 is TGCGCCAGCAGCGCGGGACAGGGAAGCTACAATGAGCAGTTCTTC. This sequence encodes CASSAGQGSYNEQFF.

This clonotype was detected only a few times. This chain links TRBV12-3 or TRBV12-4 with TRBJ2-5, with D possibly being TRBD1 (6 bases). V was shortened by 5 bases and J by 5 bases, with 15 bases between the two germline ends. The CDR3 sequence is 14 residues long. CDR3 DNA sequence: TGTGCCAGCAGTCCCTCCTTGAGGGGGGAGACCCAGTACTTC. Its translation: CASSPSLRGETQYF.

This chain links TRBV12-3 or TRBV12-4 with TRBJ2-3; 9 positions agree with TRBD2. The ends lost 6 bases at V and 1 base at J; junction bases unmatched: 5. This CDR3 comprises 15 residues. The CDR3 spells CASRFSGGRTDTQYF. The CDR3 DNA is TGTGCCAGCAGATTTAGCGGGGGTCGCACAGATACGCAGTATTTT.

This clonotype was counted a few times. J is TRBJ2-7 and V is TRBV7-9; D ambiguous. V gave up 5 bases and J gave up 3 bases, with 14 bases separating them. This CDR3 has 14 amino acids. Looked up from germline, CDR1 is SEHNR and CDR2 is FQNEAQ (reference sequence). Written as DNA, the CDR3 is TGTGCCAGCAGCACGACCGACGGCCACTACGAGCAGTACTTC. Its protein product is CASSTTDGHYEQYF. Full variable domain (rest looked up from reference TRBV7-9 and TRBJ2-7): DTGVSQNPRHKITKRGQNVTFRCDPISEHNRLYWYRQTLGQGPEFLTYFQNEAQLEKSRLLSDRFSAERPKGSFSTLEIQRTEQGDSAMYLCASSTTDGHYEQYFGPGTRLTVT.